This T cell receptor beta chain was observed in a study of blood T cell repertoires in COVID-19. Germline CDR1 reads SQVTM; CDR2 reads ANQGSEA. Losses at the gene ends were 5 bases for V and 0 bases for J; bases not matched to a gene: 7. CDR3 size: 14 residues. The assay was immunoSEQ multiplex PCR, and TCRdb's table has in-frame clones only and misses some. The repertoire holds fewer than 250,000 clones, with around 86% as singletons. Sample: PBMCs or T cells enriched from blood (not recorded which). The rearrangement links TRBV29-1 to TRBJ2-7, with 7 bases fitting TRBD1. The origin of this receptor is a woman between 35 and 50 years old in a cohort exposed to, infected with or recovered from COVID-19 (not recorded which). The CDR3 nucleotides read TGCAGCGTTCAGTCGGACAGGAGCTCCTACGAGCAGTACTTC. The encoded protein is CSVQSDRSSYEQYF.